This TCR beta chain was obtained from a study of regulatory T cells in long-lasting Graves disease. Unmatched junction bases numbered 8, after V lost 7 bases and J lost 1 base. The CDR3 runs 15 residues. CDR1 is LNHDA and CDR2 is SQIVND in the germline V gene (reference sequence). Regarding time point: newly diagnosed GD, antithyroid drugs for less than 3 months. The TCR library was prepared using RNA isolated from PBMCs. According to the study, TCR beta libraries were built with iRepertoire HTBI primers and CDR3-region Arm-PCR. A single record per CDR3 protein comes from TCRdb applying MiXCR to the multiplex PCR reads. The sample shows over 500,000 distinct CDR3 sequences, about 15% of them seen only once. The sample was also linked to a second study, of T cells in Graves' hyperthyroidism and ophthalmopathy. From that report: Subjects aged 18 to 65 presented with newly diagnosed hyperthyroidism of less than 2 months' duration.

The TCR sequence derives from a man aged 18 to 30 with Graves disease. This chain uses TRBV19 with TRBJ2-3; 7 positions agree with TRBD2. Sequences were derived from peripheral blood mononuclear cells (PBMCs), sampled at new diagnosis, from a patient treated with antithyroid drugs. As DNA, the CDR3 is TGTGCCAGTACCGCCACTAGCGCGGGCACAGATACGCAGTATTTT. Encoded protein: CASTATSAGTDTQYF.